Listed below are T cell receptor beta chains from one sample, sequenced in a study of T cells in Graves' hyperthyroidism and ophthalmopathy. Each CDR3 protein gets one entry after TCRdb re-called the multiplex PCR reads with MiXCR. The data hold roughly 740,000 distinct CDR3 sequences, with 15% to 20% observed a single time. The sample comprised blood. All receptors come from a man aged 18 to 29 with Graves' hyperthyroidism. The CDR3 runs from the conserved cysteine through the conserved F or W. The order of the fields is D gene, clone size, V gene, J gene, CDR3 protein, CDR3 DNA. D genes are given only for firm matches. Not all rows give a size; the values are once, few, many and, for expanded clones, a class.

.	few	TRBV18	TRBJ2-5	CASSPGATAETQYF	TGTGCCAGCTCACCGGGAGCGACGGCAGAGACCCAGTACTTC
.	many	TRBV12-3/TRBV12-4	TRBJ2-1	CASSGDGNEQFF	TGTGCCAGCAGTGGGGACGGCAATGAGCAGTTCTTC
.	many	TRBV28	TRBJ1-1	CASSLWSSRANTEAFF	TGTGCCAGCAGTTTATGGTCAAGCAGGGCAAACACTGAAGCTTTCTTT
.	few	TRBV6-2/TRBV6-3	TRBJ2-7	CASSYSTSKPTYEQYF	TGTGCCAGCAGTTACTCGACCAGTAAACCCACCTACGAGCAGTACTTC
.	few	TRBV6-7	TRBJ1-2	CASSYPPEAYGYTF	TGTGCCAGCAGTTACCCCCCCGAGGCGTATGGCTACACCTTC
.	few	TRBV5-5	TRBJ1-1	CASSFSPGERGFNTEAFF	TGTGCCAGCAGCTTTTCCCCCGGGGAACGGGGTTTCAACACTGAAGCTTTCTTT
TRBD2	.	TRBV6-4	TRBJ2-3	CASSDGSGSTDTQYF	TGTGCCAGCAGTGACGGTAGCGGGAGCACAGATACGCAGTATTTT
.	many	TRBV10-3	TRBJ2-7	CAISESTYEQYF	TGTGCCATCAGTGAGTCGACCTACGAGCAGTACTTC
.	.	TRBV6-2/TRBV6-3	TRBJ2-4	CASSYSMSGGQYF	TGTGCCAGCAGTTACTCGATGTCTGGTGGTCAGTACTTC
.	.	TRBV27	TRBJ2-1	CASSLSGGPSYNEQFF	TGTGCCAGCAGTTTATCGGGGGGTCCCTCCTACAATGAGCAGTTCTTC
.	many	TRBV27	TRBJ1-6	CASSFLEGPLHF	TGTGCCAGCAGTTTTCTGGAAGGACCTCTCCACTTT
.	.	TRBV19	TRBJ1-1	CASSITGRKTEAFF	TGTGCCAGTAGTATTACAGGGAGAAAAACTGAAGCTTTCTTT
.	many	TRBV6-2/TRBV6-3	TRBJ1-1	CAAEARPNTEAFF	TGTGCCGCTGAAGCCCGCCCCAACACTGAAGCTTTCTTT
.	few	TRBV9	TRBJ2-7	CASSRNNYEQYF	TGTGCCAGCAGCCGCAACAACTACGAGCAGTACTTC
.	many	TRBV28	TRBJ2-5	CASSPGKGGETQYF	TGTGCCAGCAGTCCGGGCAAGGGAGGCGAGACCCAGTACTTC
.	many	TRBV12-3/TRBV12-4	TRBJ2-3	CASSLADRNTQYF	TGTGCCAGCAGTTTAGCGGATCGCAATACGCAGTATTTT
TRBD2	few	TRBV24-1	TRBJ2-3	CATSEASGATDTQYF	TGTGCCACCAGTGAGGCTAGCGGGGCCACAGATACGCAGTATTTT
.	once	TRBV29-1	TRBJ2-1	CSGVRDIYNEQFF	TGCAGCGGCGTGCGGGACATTTACAATGAGCAGTTCTTC
.	.	TRBV18	TRBJ1-1	CASSFDTLNTEAFF	TGTGCCAGCAGTTTTGACACCTTGAACACTGAAGCTTTCTTT